These 18 T cell receptor beta chains share one sample of origin, sequenced in a study of blood T cell repertoires in COVID-19. Libraries were prepared by immunoSEQ multiplex PCR; TCRdb keeps only in-frame clonotypes and omits some of them. Here the sample spans about 86,000 clones, over 80% being singletons. Specimen: peripheral blood. The source is a man aged 45-65 years with acute or convalescent COVID-19.

The V and J genes are TRBV2 and TRBJ2-1; 8 bases fit TRBD2. Unmatched junction bases numbered 6, after V lost 4 bases and J lost 1 base. Germline CDR1 and CDR2: SNHLY and FYNNEI. This CDR3 contains 16 residues. The CDR3 DNA follows: TGTGCCAGCAGTGGTCTCTCTAGCGGGTCCTACAATGAGCAGTTCTTC. Residues: CASSGLSSGSYNEQFF.

In its sample, this clone was seen once. This chain uses TRBV2 with TRBJ1-3; D might be TRBD1 (6 bases). The CDR3 extends over 16 amino acids. Per germline, CDR1 SNHLY and CDR2 FYNNEI. The V end was cut by 6 bases, the J end by 2 bases, with 17 bases between. The CDR3 protein is CASSEQGPLAGNTIYF. In DNA form, the CDR3 reads TGTGCCAGCAGCGAACAGGGTCCCTTGGCTGGAAACACCATATATTTT.

The chain recombines TRBV27 with TRBJ1-2; no firm D call. CDR1 is MNHEY and CDR2 is SMNVEV in the germline V gene (reference sequence). This CDR3 has 17 amino acids. V shed 6 bases and J shed 0 bases, with 20 bases lying between them. The CDR3: CASSPFVGEQANYGYTF. The CDR3 DNA reads TGTGCCAGCAGCCCTTTCGTCGGGGAACAAGCTAACTATGGCTACACCTTC.

The chain employs TRBV25-1 and TRBJ2-1, with D possibly being TRBD1 (6 bases). Trimming took off 5 bases at V and 8 bases at J, with 10 bases between the two ends. Germline V gives CDR1 MGHDK, CDR2 SYGVNS. This CDR3 has 12 residues. CDR3 in amino acids: CASSRTGYEQFF. CDR3 bases: TGTGCCAGCAGTCGCACAGGGTATGAGCAGTTCTTC.

This chain uses TRBV27 with TRBJ1-6; 8 nucleotides agree with TRBD1. From germline, CDR1 is MNHEY and CDR2 SMNVEV (reference sequence). J gave up 5 bases and V 8 bases, and 5 bases lay outside the gene matches. The CDR3 covers 14 residues. The CDR3 DNA reads TGTGCCAGCTCCGACAGGGGCGATAATTCACCCCTCCACTTT. Amino acids: CASSDRGDNSPLHF.

This rearrangement joins TRBV9 to TRBJ2-1, with D possibly matching TRBD2 (5 bases). The V end was cut by 0 bases, the J end by 0 bases, with 10 bases between. Germline CDR1 is SGDLS and CDR2 is YYNGEE. The CDR3 is made up of 16 amino acids. DNA of the CDR3: TGTGCCAGCAGCGTAGCTACGGGAAGCTCCTACAATGAGCAGTTCTTC. This encodes CASSVATGSSYNEQFF.

This clone was recorded once. V usage is TRBV7-8 and J usage is TRBJ2-3, with a possible D match to TRBD2 (6 bases). This CDR3 comprises 13 residues. The V gene's germline CDR1 is SGHVS and CDR2 FQNEAQ. V lost 4 bases, J lost 9 bases, and 14 bases lay in between. Here the CDR3 reads CASSSTSGGTQYF. The CDR3, as DNA: TGTGCCAGCAGCTCCACGTCTGGGGGGACGCAGTATTTT.

The chain links TRBV2 to TRBJ1-1; D ambiguous. Trimming removed 6 bases at V and 4 bases at J, with 9 bases between. CDR1 is SNHLY and CDR2 is FYNNEI in the germline V gene. The CDR3 is 12 residues long. CDR3 protein: CASSGDITEAFF. In DNA form, the CDR3 reads TGTGCCAGCAGCGGGGATATCACTGAAGCTTTCTTT.

The J gene is TRBJ2-2, the V gene TRBV28; TRBD2 aligns across 12 bases. This CDR3 is built from 17 residues. J was trimmed by 5 bases and V by 4 bases; bases with no gene match: 8. Germline CDR1 is MDHEN and CDR2 is SYDVKM. Written as DNA, the CDR3 is TGTGCCAGCAGTTCCTGGACTAGCGGGAAGCTAACCGGGGAGCTGTTTTTT. Translation: CASSSWTSGKLTGELFF. The whole variable domain, filled in from reference TRBV28 and TRBJ2-2, reads DVKVTQSSRYLVKRTGEKVFLECVQDMDHENMFWYRQDPGLGLRLIYFSYDVKMKEKGDIPEGYSVSREKKERFSLILESASTNQTSMYLCASSSWTSGKLTGELFFGEGSRLTVL.

The chain recombines TRBV3-1 (or the pseudogene TRBV3-2) with TRBJ1-1, with 7 positions matching TRBD1. The J segment lost 4 bases and the V segment lost 5 bases, leaving 10 bases of the junction unmatched. The CDR3 covers 15 residues. Germline CDR1 is LGHDT and CDR2 is YNNKEL (reference sequence). The CDR3 DNA reads TGTGCCAGCAGCGGGCGGGACAGCGGCTCCACTGAAGCTTTCTTT. Translation: CASSGRDSGSTEAFF.

This clone is a singleton in its sample. This chain links TRBV29-1 with TRBJ1-2; no definite D call. There are 9 residues in the CDR3. Germline CDR1 reads SQVTM; CDR2 reads ANQGSEA. The ends were cut back, 3 bases at V and 8 bases at J, with 4 bases in the middle. The CDR3 DNA sequence: TGCAGCGTTGAGGAGGGCTACACCTTC. Residues: CSVEEGYTF.

Ten or more counts support this clone. This sequence joins TRBV28 and TRBJ2-7, with D maybe TRBD1 (5 bases). CDR1 MDHEN and CDR2 SYDVKM come from the germline V gene. This CDR3 has 15 amino acids. V gave up 6 bases and J gave up 2 bases, with 17 bases separating them. The CDR3 nucleotides read TGTGCCAGCAGCTCGTCAGGGTCCTACCCCTACGAGCAGTACTTC. Translating it yields CASSSSGSYPYEQYF.

The V gene is TRBV5-1, the J gene TRBJ2-7; D unresolved. This CDR3 region has 15 residues. V lost 1 base and J lost 0, with 11 bases in between. The germline V gene encodes CDR1 SGHRS and CDR2 YFSETQ. CDR3 loop: CASSLNTASSYEQYF. For the CDR3, the DNA is TGCGCCAGCAGCTTGAACACAGCCAGCTCCTACGAGCAGTACTTC.

The chain combines TRBV20-1 with TRBJ2-5; D ambiguous. Germline V gives CDR1 DFQATT, CDR2 SNEGSKA (reference sequence). This CDR3 region has 11 residues. The chain's CDR3 is CGVERQETQYF. In nucleotides, the CDR3 is TGCGGCGTGGAGCGCCAAGAGACCCAGTACTTC.

V gene TRBV7-2 combines with J gene TRBJ2-7; the D gene is possibly TRBD2 (6 bases). The CDR3 covers 16 residues. Germline CDR1 is SGHTA and CDR2 is FQGNSA. Trimming left V 0 bases short and J 2 bases short, with 14 bases between. The CDR3 protein is CASSLAGGRGTYEQYF. The CDR3 DNA reads as TGTGCCAGCAGCTTAGCGGGAGGACGGGGGACCTACGAGCAGTACTTC.

V and J are TRBV15 and TRBJ2-7; 9 bases match TRBD1. Germline CDR1 LNHNV, CDR2 YYDKDF (reference sequence). Unmatched junction bases numbered 9, after V lost 5 bases and J lost 1 base. CDR3 length equals 16 residues. This CDR3 is CATSGSIGTGSYEQYF. For the CDR3, the DNA is TGTGCCACCAGCGGGTCTATAGGGACAGGGTCCTACGAGCAGTACTTC.

The chain has TRBV7-2 and TRBJ2-7, with 11 bases matching TRBD2. Germline CDR1 reads SGHTA; CDR2 reads FQGNSA. The CDR3 is made up of 15 amino acids. Trimming at V came to 1 base and at J to 5 bases, leaving 4 bases not matched to a gene. CDR3: CASSLEGTSGNEQYF. In DNA form, the CDR3 reads TGTGCCAGCAGCTTAGAGGGGACTAGCGGAAACGAGCAGTACTTC.

This chain uses TRBV5-1 with TRBJ2-7; no firm D call. Germline V gives CDR1 SGHRS, CDR2 YFSETQ. V lost 0 bases and J lost 2, with 6 bases in between. This CDR3 has 13 residues. The CDR3 DNA is TGCGCCAGCAGCTTGGCAGGTACCTACGAGCAGTACTTC. It specifies CASSLAGTYEQYF.